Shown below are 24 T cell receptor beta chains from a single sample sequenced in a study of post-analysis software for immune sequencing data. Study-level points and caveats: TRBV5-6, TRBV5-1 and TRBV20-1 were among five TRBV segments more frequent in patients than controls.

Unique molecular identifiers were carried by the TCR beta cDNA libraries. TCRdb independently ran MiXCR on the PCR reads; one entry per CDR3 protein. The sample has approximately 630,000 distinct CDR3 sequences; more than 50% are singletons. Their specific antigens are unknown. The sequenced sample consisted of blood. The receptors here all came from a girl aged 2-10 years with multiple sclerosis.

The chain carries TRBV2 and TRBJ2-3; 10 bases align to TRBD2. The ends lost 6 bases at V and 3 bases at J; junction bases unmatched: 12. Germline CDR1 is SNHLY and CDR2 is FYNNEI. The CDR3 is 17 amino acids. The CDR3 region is CASSQSGRALVTDTQYF. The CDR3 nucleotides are TGTGCCAGCAGCCAAAGCGGGAGGGCCTTGGTGACAGATACGCAGTATTTT.

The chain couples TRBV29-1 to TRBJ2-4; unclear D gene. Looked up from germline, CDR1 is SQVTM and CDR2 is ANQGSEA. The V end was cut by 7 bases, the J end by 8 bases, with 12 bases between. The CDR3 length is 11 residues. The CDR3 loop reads CSAPKMDIQYF. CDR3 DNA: TGCAGCGCCCCAAAGATGGACATTCAGTACTTC.

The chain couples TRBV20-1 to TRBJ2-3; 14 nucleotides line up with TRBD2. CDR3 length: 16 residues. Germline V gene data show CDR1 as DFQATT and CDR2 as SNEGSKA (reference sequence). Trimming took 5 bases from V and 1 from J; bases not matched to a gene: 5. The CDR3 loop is CSASGLAGVGTDTQYF. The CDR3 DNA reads TGCAGTGCTTCGGGACTAGCGGGAGTCGGCACAGATACGCAGTATTTT.

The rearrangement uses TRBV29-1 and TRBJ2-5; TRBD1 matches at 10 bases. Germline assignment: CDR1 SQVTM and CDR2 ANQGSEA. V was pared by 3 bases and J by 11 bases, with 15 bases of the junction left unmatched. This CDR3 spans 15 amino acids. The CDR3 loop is CSVEARDRGVGEQYF. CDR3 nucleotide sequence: TGCAGCGTTGAGGCCCGGGACAGGGGTGTGGGGGAGCAGTACTTC.

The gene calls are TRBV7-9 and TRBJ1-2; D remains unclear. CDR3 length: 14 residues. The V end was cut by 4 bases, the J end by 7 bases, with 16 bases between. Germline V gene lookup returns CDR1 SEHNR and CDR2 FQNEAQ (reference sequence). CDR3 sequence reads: CASSWSRQVPGYTF. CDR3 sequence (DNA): TGTGCCAGCAGCTGGAGCCGGCAGGTTCCTGGCTACACCTTC.

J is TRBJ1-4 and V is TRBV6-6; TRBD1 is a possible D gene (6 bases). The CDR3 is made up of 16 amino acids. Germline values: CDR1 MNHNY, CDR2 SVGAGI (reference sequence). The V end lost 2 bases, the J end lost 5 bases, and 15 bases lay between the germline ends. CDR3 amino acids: CASSYHIQGGNEKLFF. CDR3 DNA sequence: TGTGCCAGCAGTTACCACATACAGGGAGGGAATGAAAAACTGTTTTTT.

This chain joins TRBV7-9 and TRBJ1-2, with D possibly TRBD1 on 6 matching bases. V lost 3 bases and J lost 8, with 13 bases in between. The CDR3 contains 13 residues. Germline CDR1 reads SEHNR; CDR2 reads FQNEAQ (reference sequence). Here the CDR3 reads CASSFGGRGGYTF. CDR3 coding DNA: TGTGCCAGCAGCTTCGGGGGGCGAGGCGGCTACACCTTC.

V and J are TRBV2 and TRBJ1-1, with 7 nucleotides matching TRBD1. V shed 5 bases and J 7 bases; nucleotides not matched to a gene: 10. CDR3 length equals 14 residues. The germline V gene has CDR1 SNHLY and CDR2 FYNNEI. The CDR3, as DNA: TGTGCCAGCAGTCGGTCCTCGGACAGGAATGAAGCTTTCTTT. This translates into CASSRSSDRNEAFF.

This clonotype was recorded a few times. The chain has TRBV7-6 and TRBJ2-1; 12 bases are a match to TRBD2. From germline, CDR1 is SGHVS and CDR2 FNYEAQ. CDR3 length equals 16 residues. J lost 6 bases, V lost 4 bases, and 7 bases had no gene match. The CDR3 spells CASSSPSGGAGNEQFF. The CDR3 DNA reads TGTGCCAGCAGCTCTCCTAGCGGGGGGGCGGGCAATGAGCAGTTCTTC.

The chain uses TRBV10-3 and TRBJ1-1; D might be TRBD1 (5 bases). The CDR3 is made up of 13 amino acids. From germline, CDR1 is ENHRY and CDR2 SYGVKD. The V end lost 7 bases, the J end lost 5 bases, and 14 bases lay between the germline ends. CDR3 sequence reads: CAIISHGGTEAFF. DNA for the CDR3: TGTGCCATCATCTCACACGGGGGGACTGAAGCTTTCTTT.

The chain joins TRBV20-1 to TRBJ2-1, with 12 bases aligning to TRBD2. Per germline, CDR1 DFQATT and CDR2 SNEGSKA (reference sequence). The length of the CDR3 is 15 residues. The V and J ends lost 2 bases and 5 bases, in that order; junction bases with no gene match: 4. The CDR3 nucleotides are TGCAGTGCTAGAAAAAGACTAGCGGGGGACAATGAGCAGTTCTTC. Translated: CSARKRLAGDNEQFF.

This CDR3 is CASSQPYRLAGEADTQYF. As DNA, the CDR3 is TGTGCCAGCAGTCAACCTTATCGGCTAGCGGGAGAGGCAGATACGCAGTATTTT. This chain connects TRBV3-1 to TRBJ2-3; 10 bases agree with TRBD2. V lost 6 bases to trimming and J lost 4 bases; unmatched junction nucleotides: 16. This CDR3 spans 18 amino acids. Per germline, CDR1 LGHDT and CDR2 YNNKEL (reference sequence).

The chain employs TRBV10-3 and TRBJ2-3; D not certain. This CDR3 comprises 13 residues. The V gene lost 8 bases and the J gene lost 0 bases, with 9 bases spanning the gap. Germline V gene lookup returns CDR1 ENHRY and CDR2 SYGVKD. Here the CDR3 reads CAISFDSTDTQYF. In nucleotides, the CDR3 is TGTGCCATCTCGTTCGATAGCACAGATACGCAGTATTTT.

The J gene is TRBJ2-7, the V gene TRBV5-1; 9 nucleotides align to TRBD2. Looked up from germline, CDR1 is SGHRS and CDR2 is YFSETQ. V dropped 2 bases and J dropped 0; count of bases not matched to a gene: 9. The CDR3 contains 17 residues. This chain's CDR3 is CASSFDSHSGGSYEQYF. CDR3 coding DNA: TGCGCCAGCAGCTTTGATTCGCATAGCGGGGGCTCCTACGAGCAGTACTTC.

The CDR3 sequence is CASSLAGLGEGANVLTF. CDR3 nucleotide sequence: TGTGCCAGCAGTTTAGCCGGGTTAGGGGAAGGGGCCAACGTCCTGACTTTC. The chain recombines TRBV12-3 or TRBV12-4 with TRBJ2-6, with D perhaps matching TRBD1 (5 bases). Trimming pared 0 bases from V and 4 bases from J, leaving 13 bases between. The CDR3 contains 17 residues.

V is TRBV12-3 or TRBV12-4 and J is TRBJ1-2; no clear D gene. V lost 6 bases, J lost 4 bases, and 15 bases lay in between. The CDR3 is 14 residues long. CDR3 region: CASSPWARSYGYTF. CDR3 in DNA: TGTGCCAGCAGCCCCTGGGCACGGAGCTATGGCTACACCTTC.

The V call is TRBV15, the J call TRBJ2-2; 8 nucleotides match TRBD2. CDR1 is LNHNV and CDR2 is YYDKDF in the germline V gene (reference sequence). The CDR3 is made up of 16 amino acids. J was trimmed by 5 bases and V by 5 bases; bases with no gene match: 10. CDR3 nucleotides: TGTGCCACCAGCTACCGAGCGGGAGCTAGGACCGGGGAGCTGTTTTTT. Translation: CATSYRAGARTGELFF. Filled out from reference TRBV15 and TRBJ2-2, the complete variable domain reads DAMVIQNPRYQVTQFGKPVTLSCSQTLNHNVMYWYQQKSSQAPKLLFHYYDKDFNNEADTPDNFQSRRPNTSFCFLDIRSPGLGDTAMYLCATSYRAGARTGELFFGEGSRLTVL.

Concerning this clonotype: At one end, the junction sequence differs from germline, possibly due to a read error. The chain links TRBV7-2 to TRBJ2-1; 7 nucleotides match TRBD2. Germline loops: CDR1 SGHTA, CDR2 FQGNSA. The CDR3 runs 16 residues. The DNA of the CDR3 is TGTGCCAGCAGCTTGGATGGGGAGGGCTCCGACAATGAGCAGTTCTTC. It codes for CASSLDGEGSDNEQFF.

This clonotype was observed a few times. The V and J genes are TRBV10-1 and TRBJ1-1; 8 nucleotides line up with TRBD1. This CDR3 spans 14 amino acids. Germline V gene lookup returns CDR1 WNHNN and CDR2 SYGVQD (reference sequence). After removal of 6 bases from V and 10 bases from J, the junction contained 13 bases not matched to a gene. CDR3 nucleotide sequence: TGCGCCAGCAGCTCCGGACAGGGCAGCGGGGGAGCTTTCTTT. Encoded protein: CASSSGQGSGGAFF.

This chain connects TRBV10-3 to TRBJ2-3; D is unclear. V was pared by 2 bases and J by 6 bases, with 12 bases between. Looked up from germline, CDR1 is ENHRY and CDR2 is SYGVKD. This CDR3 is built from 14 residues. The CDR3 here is CAISETRGGDTQYF. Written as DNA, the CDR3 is TGTGCCATCAGTGAGACCCGCGGTGGGGATACGCAGTATTTT.

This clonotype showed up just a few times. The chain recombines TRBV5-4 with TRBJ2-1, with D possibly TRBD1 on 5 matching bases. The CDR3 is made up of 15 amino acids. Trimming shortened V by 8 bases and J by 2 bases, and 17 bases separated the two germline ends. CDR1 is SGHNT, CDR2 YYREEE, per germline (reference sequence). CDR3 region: CASSPGLGAYNEQFF. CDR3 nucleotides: TGTGCCAGTAGCCCCGGCCTAGGGGCCTACAATGAGCAGTTCTTC.

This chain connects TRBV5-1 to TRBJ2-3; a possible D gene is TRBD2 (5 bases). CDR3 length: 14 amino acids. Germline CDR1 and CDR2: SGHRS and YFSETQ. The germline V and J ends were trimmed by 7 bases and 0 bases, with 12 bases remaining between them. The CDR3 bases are TGCGCCAGCCCCCGGGGAGAAAGCACAGATACGCAGTATTTT. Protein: CASPRGESTDTQYF.

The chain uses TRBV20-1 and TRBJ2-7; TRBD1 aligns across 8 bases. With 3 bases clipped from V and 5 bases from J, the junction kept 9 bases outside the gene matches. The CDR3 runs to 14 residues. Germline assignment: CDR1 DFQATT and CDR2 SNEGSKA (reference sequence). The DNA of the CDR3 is TGCAGTGCTAGCATCGGACAGGGTCTCGACGAGCAGTACTTC. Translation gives CSASIGQGLDEQYF.

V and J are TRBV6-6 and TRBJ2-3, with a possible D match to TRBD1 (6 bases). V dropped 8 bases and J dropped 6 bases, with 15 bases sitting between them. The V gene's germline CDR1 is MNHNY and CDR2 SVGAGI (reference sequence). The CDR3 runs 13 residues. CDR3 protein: CASVAGVKDTQYF. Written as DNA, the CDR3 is TGTGCCAGCGTAGCAGGGGTTAAGGATACGCAGTATTTT.